A single sample gave rise to the 16 T cell receptor beta chains below, sequenced in a study of cytotoxic CD8 clonotypes in ibrutinib-treated CLL. The method was immunoSEQ multiplex PCR; TCRdb's version includes in-frame clones alone and lacks a portion of them. The data hold some 28,000 clones, with approximately 57% observed a single time. The sample was PBMCs, taken before ibrutinib treatment. These receptors were collected from a human donor with chronic lymphocytic leukemia.

In this sample, this clone turned up a few times. The chain carries TRBV5-1 and TRBJ2-5; D gene uncertain. Germline V gene lookup returns CDR1 SGHRS and CDR2 YFSETQ. This CDR3 comprises 13 residues. V lost 1 base, J lost 5 bases, and 9 bases lay in between. Here the CDR3 reads CASSLRPFETQYF. CDR3 sequence (DNA): TGCGCCAGCAGCTTGAGACCTTTTGAGACCCAGTACTTC.

For the CDR3, the DNA is TGCGCCAGCAGCTTGACTAGAAGCACAGATACGCAGTATTTT. Protein: CASSLTRSTDTQYF. The chain combines TRBV5-1 with TRBJ2-3; the D gene is possibly TRBD2 (5 bases). The germline V gene encodes CDR1 SGHRS and CDR2 YFSETQ. The ends were cut back, 1 base at V and 0 bases at J, with 6 bases in the middle. The CDR3 consists of 14 residues.

V usage is TRBV18 and J usage is TRBJ2-3; D is uncertain. The germline V gene encodes CDR1 KGHSH and CDR2 LQKENI. V was cut by 3 bases and J by 2 bases, with 6 bases left in between. The CDR3 has 13 amino acids. Here the CDR3 reads CASSPRATDTQYF. The CDR3 coding sequence is TGTGCCAGCTCACCCCGGGCCACAGATACGCAGTATTTT. Full variable domain (rest looked up from reference TRBV18 and TRBJ2-3): NAGVMQNPRHLVRRRGQEARLRCSPMKGHSHVYWYRQLPEEGLKFMVYLQKENIIDESGMPKERFSAEFPKEGPSILRIQQVVRGDSAAYFCASSPRATDTQYFGPGTRLTVL.

The V call is TRBV28, the J call TRBJ2-2; tentatively, D is TRBD2 (5 bases). CDR3 length equals 18 residues. V dropped 1 base and J dropped 1 base, with 16 bases sitting between them. Germline CDR1 is MDHEN and CDR2 is SYDVKM. CDR3 in amino acids: CASSLFLSWAGNTGELFF. The CDR3 region has the DNA TGTGCCAGCAGTTTATTCCTTTCTTGGGCGGGGAACACCGGGGAGCTGTTTTTT.

This sequence joins TRBV7-3 and TRBJ1-2; tentative D call: TRBD1 (5 bases). Trimming removed 1 base from V and 6 bases from J, with 15 bases in between. This CDR3 has 15 residues. The germline CDR1 and CDR2 sequences are SGHTA and FQGTGA. The CDR3 is CASSLNSGSGNGYTF. For the CDR3, the DNA is TGTGCCAGCAGCTTAAACTCAGGGAGCGGTAATGGCTACACCTTC.

Remarks on this clone: The likely explanation is a read error, given a far larger clone one base away. This specimen includes other DNA sequences encoding the same CDR3. The chain couples TRBV6-5 to TRBJ2-1; D is undetermined. CDR3 length: 14 amino acids. CDR1 is MNHEY, CDR2 SVGAGI, per germline. V shed 0 bases and J shed 7 bases, with 10 bases lying between them. In DNA, the CDR3 is TGTGCCAGCAGTTACTCACGAACAGTTAATGAGCAGTTCTTC. Residues: CASSYSRTVNEQFF.

The chain uses TRBV19 and TRBJ1-2; TRBD1 might be the D (5 bases). The V gene's germline CDR1 is LNHDA and CDR2 SQIVND (reference sequence). The CDR3 consists of 14 residues. Trimming shortened V by 4 bases and J by 6 bases, and 15 bases separated the two germline ends. CDR3 amino acids: CASSTGLPAHGYTF. CDR3 bases: TGTGCCAGTAGTACGGGACTACCGGCCCATGGCTACACCTTC.

The genes are TRBV28 and TRBJ2-1, with D possibly being TRBD1 (5 bases). Germline CDR1 is MDHEN and CDR2 is SYDVKM. The CDR3 has 12 residues. V lost 7 bases, J lost 10 bases, and 14 bases lay in between. The CDR3 is CASNPSAGEQFF. The CDR3, as DNA: TGTGCCAGCAACCCCAGTGCAGGGGAGCAGTTCTTC.

Only a few counts were recorded for this clone. The chain has TRBV5-1 and TRBJ2-1, with 13 nucleotides matching TRBD2. The V gene end was trimmed by 5 bases and the J gene end by 9 bases; junction bases not matched to a gene: 8. Germline loops: CDR1 SGHRS, CDR2 YFSETQ. This CDR3 has 15 residues. CDR3 in DNA: TGCGCCAGCAGAATAGGACTAGCGGGGGTGGGTGAGCAGTTCTTC. It translates to CASRIGLAGVGEQFF.

The chain recombines TRBV10-1 with TRBJ2-1; D gene ambiguous. CDR1 and CDR2 (germline): WNHNN, SYGVQD (reference sequence). The CDR3 has 15 residues. V dropped 2 bases and J dropped 4 bases, with 12 bases sitting between them. The CDR3 coding sequence is TGCGCCAGCAGTGAGACGGGCCATCAGTACAATGAGCAGTTCTTC. Translated: CASSETGHQYNEQFF.

The chain links TRBV18 to TRBJ1-5; 7 bases are shared with TRBD1. Unmatched junction bases numbered 6, after V lost 6 bases and J lost 7 bases. The CDR3 has 13 amino acids. CDR1 and CDR2 (germline): KGHSH, LQKENI. The CDR3 DNA follows: TGTGCCAGCTCGAAAGACAGGGCCCAGCCCCAGCATTTT. Translating gives CASSKDRAQPQHF.

This clone has only a few counts. The V call is TRBV6-1, the J call TRBJ2-2, with TRBD1 matching 9 bases. Germline lookup yields CDR1 MNHNS and CDR2 SASEGT. There are 15 residues in the CDR3. Trimming at V came to 5 bases and at J to 7 bases, leaving 8 bases not matched to a gene. The CDR3 bases are TGTGCCAGCAGTTCGGGACAGGGAGGTGGCGGGGAGCTGTTTTTT. Amino acid sequence: CASSSGQGGGGELFF.

This clone occurred a few times. This chain connects TRBV27 to TRBJ1-1, with TRBD1 identical over 9 bases. In germline, CDR1 is MNHEY, CDR2 SMNVEV (reference sequence). CDR3 length: 13 amino acids. The V gene end was trimmed by 8 bases and the J gene end by 7 bases; junction bases not matched to a gene: 8. CDR3 coding DNA: TGTGCCAGCTCCGACAGGGGGGCCAGTGAAGCTTTCTTT. Translation gives CASSDRGASEAFF.

As to this clone: Other DNA sequences in this specimen translate into the identical CDR3. The genes are TRBV7-6 and TRBJ1-4, with a weak D call TRBD1 (6 bases). V dropped 0 bases and J dropped 3 bases, with 8 bases sitting between them. There are 15 residues in the CDR3. Germline V gene sequence: CDR1 SGHVS, CDR2 FNYEAQ. The CDR3 DNA sequence: TGTGCCAGCAGCTTAGCCAGGGGAGCTAATGAAAAACTGTTTTTT. Translation: CASSLARGANEKLFF.

This clone has just one count. The V call is TRBV6-7, the J call TRBJ1-6; the match to TRBD1 covers 7 bases. TRBV6-7 counts as an open reading frame of uncertain function. The CDR3 loop spans 15 amino acids. V was clipped by 9 bases and J by 8 bases; unmatched bases: 13. CDR3 in DNA: TGTGCCAGTTTAAACAGGGGCCTAAAAGATTCACCCCTCCACTTT. It translates to CASLNRGLKDSPLHF.

This clone was recorded a few times. The J gene is TRBJ2-7, the V gene TRBV21-1; TRBD2, as called in the table, went unchecked against the DNA. TRBV21-1 is a recognized pseudogene. The CDR3 runs 16 residues. The CDR3 coding sequence is TGTGCCAGCAGCAGTCCGGGGGGCGCGGTCGCCTACGAGCAGTACTTC. Translating gives CASSSPGGAVAYEQYF.